The T cell receptor beta chain under discussion was sequenced for a study of blood T cells in healthy people across ages. V gave up 2 bases and J gave up 2 bases; unmatched junction bases: 3. CDR3 length equals 15 residues. Looked up from germline, CDR1 is MNHEY and CDR2 is SVGEGT. Peripheral blood from each donor was collected in a volume of 9.5 to 10 milliliters. Then a second PCR, running about 6 to 12 cycles, was carried out with a sample-barcoded 5' primer and a J-beta primer mix. TCRdb ran MiXCR on the 5' RACE reads and lists one entry per CDR3 protein. Of more than 700,000 distinct CDR3 sequences listed, about 47% are singletons. This clonotype appeared a few times.

The sample was blood. The receptor was derived from a man older than 75 in good health. V is TRBV6-2 or TRBV6-3 and J is TRBJ2-7, with 10 bases that match TRBD2. The CDR3 spells CASSYGTSVTYEQYF. The CDR3 region has the DNA TGTGCCAGCAGTTACGGGACTAGCGTAACCTACGAGCAGTACTTC.